Listed below are T cell receptor beta chains from one sample, sequenced in a study of vaccination and CD4 T cells after COVID-19. For these TCRs, the target antigens are not known. TCRdb itself ran the PCR reads through MiXCR, one entry per CDR3 protein. The data contain around 17,000 distinct CDR3 sequences, 30% to 45% of them singletons. The sample consisted of cultured CD4+ T cells from blood. Receptors were obtained from a human donor with COVID-19. The CDR3 runs from the conserved cysteine through the conserved F or W. The D gene is left open where the match is weak.

j_call | v_call | d_call | cdr3_aa
TRBJ2-7 | TRBV29-1 | . | CSVEQGPYEQYF
TRBJ2-3 | TRBV10-3 | TRBD2 | CAISARGTSGGAQADTQYF
TRBJ2-5 | TRBV6-5 | . | CASSYSSGWGETQYF
TRBJ2-3 | TRBV7-7 | . | CASGPGSGTDTQYF
TRBJ2-2 | TRBV5-5 | . | CASSRDPTGELFF
TRBJ2-1 | TRBV7-3 | TRBD2 | CASSPGTGGYNEQFF
TRBJ2-1 | TRBV25-1 | TRBD1 | CASSDYRGLVPYNEQFF
TRBJ2-1 | TRBV20-1 | TRBD2 | CSARENGGVGVANEQFF
TRBJ1-2 | TRBV18 | . | CASSRSDTYGYTF
TRBJ2-7 | TRBV27 | . | CASRRGPYEQYF
TRBJ2-3 | TRBV2 | . | CASSDLRSSSTDTQYF
TRBJ1-1 | TRBV28 | TRBD1 | CASHLPRQGSTEAFF
TRBJ2-2 | TRBV7-9 | . | CASSLVSQNTGELFF
TRBJ1-5 | TRBV6-2/TRBV6-3 | . | CASSKSDFSNQPQHF
TRBJ2-3 | TRBV5-1 | . | CASSLGGTHGADTQYF
TRBJ2-1 | TRBV20-1 | . | CSAMTGDSYNEQFF
TRBJ1-2 | TRBV19 | TRBD1 | CASSISFRGARGDDGYTF
TRBJ1-1 | TRBV6-5 | TRBD1 | CASSYHGTGGGAFF
TRBJ1-3 | TRBV20-1 | . | CSASGGAVSGNTIYF
TRBJ1-1 | TRBV27 | . | CASSFSGANTEAFF
TRBJ2-2 | TRBV19 | TRBD1 | CASTNNRGGTGELFF
TRBJ1-5 | TRBV10-3 | TRBD1 | CASQTGGSNLQPQHF
TRBJ2-2 | TRBV7-2 | TRBD1 | CASSSVTGGDTGELFF
TRBJ1-2 | TRBV5-8 | . | CASSYSHGYTF
TRBJ2-2 | TRBV5-4 | . | CASSYPGTAELFF
TRBJ2-3 | TRBV19 | . | CASSIDPSTDTQYF
TRBJ2-5 | TRBV7-8 | TRBD1 | CASSWGQGRWETQYF
TRBJ1-1 | TRBV5-3 | TRBD1 | CASSLEQGVTVPEAFF